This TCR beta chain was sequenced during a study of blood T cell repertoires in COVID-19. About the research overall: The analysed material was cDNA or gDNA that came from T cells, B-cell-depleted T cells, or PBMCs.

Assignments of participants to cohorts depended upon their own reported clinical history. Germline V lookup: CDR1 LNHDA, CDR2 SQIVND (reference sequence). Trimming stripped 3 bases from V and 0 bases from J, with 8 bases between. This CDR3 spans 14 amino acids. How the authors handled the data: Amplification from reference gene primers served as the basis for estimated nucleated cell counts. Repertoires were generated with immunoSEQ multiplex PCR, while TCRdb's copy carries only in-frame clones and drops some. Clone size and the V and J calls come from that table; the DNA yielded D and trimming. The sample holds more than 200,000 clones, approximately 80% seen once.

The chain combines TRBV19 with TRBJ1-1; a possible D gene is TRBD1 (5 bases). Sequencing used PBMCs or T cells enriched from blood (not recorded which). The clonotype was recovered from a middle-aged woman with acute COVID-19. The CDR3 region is CASSIDSLNTEAFF. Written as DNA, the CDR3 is TGTGCCAGTAGTATTGACAGCCTGAACACTGAAGCTTTCTTT.